This T cell receptor (beta chain) appears in the sequencing data of a study of cytomegalovirus exposure and HLA in healthy donors. Study at large: An analysis done earlier identified roughly 120 million unique TCR beta sequences from approximately 180 million T cells.

Study-wide findings and caveats: In a later analysis, specific HLA alleles were associated with 15,000 to 20,000 TCR beta sequences at a 0.05 false discovery rate. Earlier analysis yielded a pattern in which most TCR beta V segments were productive about 87% or about 30% of the time. Reported performance of the classifier showed diagnosis of cytomegalovirus status with high specificity and sensitivity.

A multiplex PCR was run with 60 Vbeta primers and 13 Jbeta primers. Sequencing used immunoSEQ multiplex PCR; TCRdb keeps in-frame clones, though not all of them. The table has under 150,000 clones, just over 70% seen once; the top ten hold around 2.7%. J lost 1 base, V lost 4 bases, and 8 bases had no gene match. The germline gives CDR1 LNHNV, CDR2 YYDKDF (reference sequence). The CDR3 length is 16 residues. About this clone itself: Its antigen is not identified.

The rearrangement joins TRBV15 to TRBJ2-5; 8 bases are a match to TRBD1. The source of this sequence is a woman aged 55-75 years in good health and CMV-seropositive. Sequencing used PBMCs. The CDR3 nucleotides read TGTGCCACCAGCAAAGGACAGGGACCCCCCCAAGAGACCCAGTACTTC. Translation gives CATSKGQGPPQETQYF.